A selection of T cell receptor beta chains follows, all from one sample in a study of response to subunit inactivated influenza vaccine. One entry per CDR3 protein results from TCRdb running MiXCR on the RT-PCR reads. The table shows approximately 730,000 distinct CDR3 sequences, with 11% to 15% occurring only once. The sample consisted of PBMCs from blood, taken 14 to 15 days before vaccination. Source of these receptors: a man over 45 who received an inactivated influenza vaccine. The CDR3 runs from the conserved cysteine through the conserved F or W. D genes are given only for firm matches. Rows may omit the clone size; those that give it use once, few, many or a size class.

j_call v_call d_call clone_size cdr3_aa cdr3_nt
TRBJ2-2 TRBV7-2 - - CASSPTRVGLFF TGTGCCAGCAGCCCAACCAGGGTGGGGCTGTTTTTT
TRBJ2-1 TRBV28 - few CASSRRGAQYQIHNEQFF TGTGCCAGCAGCCGAAGGGGGGCCCAATACCAAATACACAATGAGCAGTTCTTC
TRBJ1-6 TRBV15 - - CATSLWSDNSPLHF TGTGCCACCAGCTTGTGGTCTGATAATTCACCCCTCCACTTT
TRBJ2-3 TRBV2 TRBD2 - CASTAGGGSTDTQYF TGTGCCAGCACGGCCGGGGGGGGCAGCACAGATACGCAGTATTTT
TRBJ2-1 TRBV20-1 - few CSAGRIGAYNEQFF TGCAGTGCAGGCAGGATCGGGGCCTACAATGAGCAGTTCTTC
TRBJ1-6 TRBV10-2 TRBD1 few CASSESRQGAFSSPLHF TGCGCCAGCAGTGAGTCTCGACAGGGGGCGTTCAGCTCACCCCTCCACTTT
TRBJ2-2 TRBV19 TRBD2 - CASSRWGLAGGLGTGELFF TGTGCCAGTAGTCGCTGGGGACTAGCGGGAGGATTGGGTACCGGGGAGCTGTTTTTT
TRBJ1-1 TRBV29-1 TRBD1 few CSVNTGGYTEAFF TGCAGCGTTAACACAGGGGGGTACACTGAAGCTTTCTTT
TRBJ2-7 TRBV5-1 - - CASSLRWDYEQYF TGCGCCAGCAGCTTGAGGTGGGACTACGAGCAGTACTTC
TRBJ2-5 TRBV5-1 - once CASSLVPSETQYF TGCGCCAGCAGCTTGGTCCCGAGTGAGACCCAGTACTTC
TRBJ2-5 TRBV7-2 - - CASSLVAVIETQHF TGTGCCAGCAGCTTAGTAGCGGTAATAGAGACCCAGCACTTC
TRBJ2-2 TRBV9 - few CASSVGLGISAGELFF TGTGCCAGCAGCGTAGGGCTGGGGATATCGGCCGGGGAGCTGTTTTTT
TRBJ2-1 TRBV12-3/TRBV12-4 TRBD2 - CASSPSGSYYNEQFF TGTGCCAGCAGTCCTAGCGGGAGTTACTACAATGAGCAGTTCTTC
TRBJ1-1 TRBV7-2 - - CASSTTAWGDTEAFF TGTGCCAGCAGCACGACAGCCTGGGGGGACACTGAAGCTTTCTTT
TRBJ2-5 TRBV13 - few CASSAQGGETQYF TGTGCCAGCAGCGCTCAGGGTGGAGAGACCCAGTACTTC
TRBJ1-4 TRBV12-3/TRBV12-4 TRBD1 many CASSPTGGNEKLFF TGTGCCAGCAGCCCGACAGGGGGCAATGAAAAACTGTTTTTT
TRBJ2-1 TRBV6-2/TRBV6-3 TRBD2 few CASSFSTSGGAGSYNEQFF TGTGCCAGCAGTTTCTCTACTAGCGGGGGGGCCGGTTCCTACAATGAGCAGTTCTTC
TRBJ2-1 TRBV6-2/TRBV6-3 - - CASSYSPPGYNEQFF TGTGCCAGCAGTTACTCCCCGCCGGGGTACAATGAGCAGTTCTTC
TRBJ2-5 TRBV28 - - CASSAGGRYQETQYF TGTGCCAGCAGCGCCGGTGGGCGGTACCAAGAGACCCAGTACTTC
TRBJ2-1 TRBV5-5 - few CASSERTGEQFF TGTGCCAGCAGCGAAAGAACTGGTGAGCAGTTCTTC
TRBJ1-2 TRBV7-2 - few CASSLYGGDYGYTF TGTGCCAGCAGCTTATATGGAGGGGACTATGGCTACACCTTC
TRBJ2-4 TRBV28 - few CASSLGGQAKNIQYF TGTGCCAGCAGTTTAGGGGGGCAAGCCAAAAACATTCAGTACTTC